These 17 T cell receptor beta chains share one sample of origin, sequenced in a study of blood T cells in healthy people across ages. The authors ran a second PCR of about 6 to 12 cycles using a sample-barcoded 5' primer and a J-beta primer mix. One entry per CDR3 protein, called by TCRdb with MiXCR from the 5' RACE reads. The data hold over 550,000 distinct CDR3 sequences, with approximately 30% observed a single time. The sequenced sample consisted of blood. These receptors came from a woman aged 80 or older in good health.

This clonotype was detected only once. A much larger clone lies one base from this, so it may be a read error. J is TRBJ1-2 and V is TRBV28, with D perhaps matching TRBD1 (5 bases). The CDR3 is made up of 11 amino acids. CDR1 MDHEN and CDR2 SYDVKM come from the germline V gene. The CDR3 DNA follows: TGTGCCAACAGTCCCAGGGAGGGCTACACCTTC. It translates to CANSPREGYTF.

This clonotype was counted at least ten times. The chain employs TRBV6-2 or TRBV6-3 and TRBJ2-5; D is undetermined. Per germline, CDR1 MNHEY and CDR2 SVGEGT. The CDR3 is 11 residues long. V lost 6 bases and J 6 bases, leaving 8 bases between the germline ends. CDR3 nucleotide sequence: TGTGCCAGCAGCCAATTGAAGACCCAGTACTTC. Its translation is CASSQLKTQYF.

This clonotype was observed a few times. J is TRBJ1-5 and V is TRBV6-5; 8 positions agree with TRBD1. Germline CDR1 reads MNHEY; CDR2 reads SVGAGI. CDR3 length equals 17 residues. J was trimmed by 2 bases and V by 2 bases; bases with no gene match: 8. CDR3 protein: CASSYGQGRGGNQPQHF. The CDR3 DNA sequence: TGTGCCAGCAGTTACGGACAGGGTAGGGGAGGCAATCAGCCCCAGCATTTT.

V and J are TRBV27 and TRBJ1-1; 7 bases align to TRBD1. Germline loops: CDR1 MNHEY, CDR2 SMNVEV (reference sequence). The CDR3 has 14 residues. Losses at the gene ends were 0 bases for V and 5 bases for J; bases not matched to a gene: 3. CDR3 loop: CASSLSYRGTEAFF. The CDR3 nucleotides are TGTGCCAGCAGTTTATCGTACAGGGGTACTGAAGCTTTCTTT.

This clonotype has ten or more counts. This CDR3 reads CASSQDSTVQETQYF. The CDR3 DNA follows: TGCGCCAGCAGCCAAGATTCCACAGTCCAAGAGACCCAGTACTTC. The chain combines TRBV4-1 with TRBJ2-5; D is ambiguous. Trimming shortened V by 0 bases and J by 1 base, and 9 bases separated the two germline ends. From germline, CDR1 is MGHRA and CDR2 YSYEKL. The CDR3 runs 15 residues.

The rearrangement links TRBV9 to TRBJ1-2, with 9 positions matching TRBD1. V lost 0 bases to trimming and J lost 0 bases; unmatched junction nucleotides: 3. This CDR3 is 16 amino acids long. CDR1 is SGDLS, CDR2 YYNGEE, per germline. CDR3: CASSVARQGANYGYTF. CDR3 sequence (DNA): TGTGCCAGCAGCGTAGCGAGACAGGGGGCTAACTATGGCTACACCTTC.

This chain uses TRBV7-3 with TRBJ1-1; 8 bases line up with TRBD1. Germline assignment: CDR1 SGHTA and CDR2 FQGTGA. The CDR3 loop spans 14 amino acids. V gave up 5 bases and J gave up 5 bases; unmatched junction bases: 7. The CDR3 DNA reads as TGTGCCAGCAGCCAGACAGGGGCGCGGACTGAAGCTTTCTTT. Its translation is CASSQTGARTEAFF.

In regard to this clonotype: A read error may explain this, as a much larger clone is one base away. This sequence joins TRBV5-1 and TRBJ1-1; perhaps TRBD1 as D (5 bases). Germline V gene lookup returns CDR1 SGHRS and CDR2 YFSETQ. CDR3 length equals 15 residues. In nucleotides, the CDR3 is TGCGTCAGCAGCCGGGAGGGGAGCTTGGGCACTGAAGCTTTCTTT. As protein: CVSSREGSLGTEAFF. The complete variable domain, with remaining parts taken from reference TRBV5-1 and TRBJ1-1, reads KAGVTQTPRYLIKTRGQQVTLSCSPISGHRSVSWYQQTPGQGLQFLFEYFSETQRNKGNFPGRFSGRQFSNSRSEMNVSTLELGDSALYLCVSSREGSLGTEAFFGQGTRLTVV.

To note about this clonotype: Germline and junction disagree at one end, which may indicate a read error. V and J are TRBV3-1 and TRBJ2-7; D is undetermined. CDR1 and CDR2 from the germline V gene are LGHDT and YNNKEL (reference sequence). CDR3 length: 13 amino acids. The CDR3 DNA sequence: TGTGCCAGCAGCCTAGTTGACGGCTACAAGCAGTACTTC. This codes for CASSLVDGYKQYF.

This clonotype showed up many times. The V call is TRBV7-3, the J call TRBJ2-7; D unresolved. Germline CDR1 and CDR2: SGHTA and FQGTGA. V was clipped by 0 bases and J by 3 bases, with 6 bases between them. The length of the CDR3 is 13 residues. The chain's CDR3 is CASSLTYGYEQYF. The CDR3 bases are TGTGCCAGCAGCTTAACGTACGGCTACGAGCAGTACTTC.

V and J are TRBV20-1 and TRBJ2-3, with D perhaps TRBD2 (5 bases). CDR3 length: 13 residues. Per germline, CDR1 DFQATT and CDR2 SNEGSKA (reference sequence). With 3 bases removed from V and 3 bases from J, the gap between germline ends came to 10 bases. The DNA of the CDR3 is TGCAGTGCTAGGAGTAGAGGGACAGATACGCAGTATTTT. This translates into CSARSRGTDTQYF.

For this clonotype: It may be a read error: a sequence one base away is much more abundant. The CDR3, as DNA: TGTGCCAGCAAGACTAGGCGTCGGGGGAATTCACCCCTCCACTTT. It translates to CASKTRRRGNSPLHF. The chain carries TRBV6-5 and TRBJ1-6; the D gene is possibly TRBD1 (5 bases). The CDR3 length is 15 residues. Germline V lookup: CDR1 MNHEY, CDR2 SVGAGI. V shed 7 bases and J shed 7 bases, with 17 bases lying between them.

The chain joins TRBV7-9 to TRBJ2-2; D is unclear. With 3 bases removed from V and 0 bases from J, the gap between germline ends came to 11 bases. Germline lookup yields CDR1 SEHNR and CDR2 FQNEAQ (reference sequence). CDR3 size: 16 residues. CDR3 coding DNA: TGTGCCAGCAGCTTTGGCAGGCACGCGAACACCGGGGAGCTGTTTTTT. Protein sequence: CASSFGRHANTGELFF.

This clonotype was seen just once. This chain links TRBV6-1 with TRBJ2-7; possibly TRBD2 for D (7 bases). The CDR3 is 19 amino acids. The V and J ends lost 4 bases and 0 bases respectively, with 25 bases between them. Per germline, CDR1 MNHNS and CDR2 SASEGT. In DNA, the CDR3 is TGTGCCAGCAGTGGGGGGGGCATACTAGCCTGGACCAGCTCCTACGAGCAGTACTTC. Protein: CASSGGGILAWTSSYEQYF.

This clonotype was counted a few times. The CDR3 spells CASSLAMTSGYNEQFF. CDR3 in DNA: TGTGCCAGCAGCTTAGCTATGACTAGCGGCTACAATGAGCAGTTCTTC. The chain carries TRBV7-9 and TRBJ2-1; TRBD2 aligns across 9 bases. CDR1 and CDR2 from the germline V gene are SEHNR and FQNEAQ (reference sequence). The CDR3 covers 16 residues. Trimming at V came to 0 bases and at J to 3 bases, leaving 3 bases not matched to a gene.

In DNA, the CDR3 is TGTGCCAGCAGGAGAGGAGAGAGGCGAGATACGCAGTATTTT. It is translated as CASRRGERRDTQYF. The V and J genes are TRBV12-3 or TRBV12-4 and TRBJ2-3; unclear D gene. Trimming took off 6 bases at V and 5 bases at J, with 15 bases between the two ends. This CDR3 has 14 amino acids.

In this sample, this clonotype turned up a few times. The chain has TRBV2 and TRBJ1-1; 7 bases fit TRBD1. The CDR3 totals 14 residues. Looked up from germline, CDR1 is SNHLY and CDR2 is FYNNEI. Trimming removed 7 bases from V and 2 bases from J; junction bases left unmatched: 7. CDR3 sequence: CASTSGTVNTEAFF. CDR3 DNA sequence: TGTGCCAGCACCTCAGGGACAGTTAACACTGAAGCTTTCTTT.